A single sample gave rise to the 20 T cell receptor beta chains below, sequenced in a study of cytomegalovirus exposure and HLA in healthy donors (dated by TCRdb to about 2017). Libraries came from the immunoSEQ multiplex PCR assay. The multiplex PCR relied on a mix of 60 forward primers for TCR Vbeta segments and 13 reverse primers for TCR Jbeta segments. TCRdb's version of the immuneACCESS table is confined to in-frame rearrangements and falls short of the full clone set. An unresolved V gene accounts for under half of the shortfall where checked; the remainder is of unknown origin. A total of about 160,000 clones appear in this sample, over 75% of them only once. The top ten clonotypes cover 1.1% to 1.5% of the sample. Sequenced sample: PBMCs. The source is a woman aged 25 to 39 in good health and CMV-seronegative.

The chain uses TRBV11-1 and TRBJ2-2; no clear D gene. Germline V CDR1 and CDR2: SGHAT, FQDESV (reference sequence). This CDR3 has 14 residues. Trimming took off 1 base at V and 5 bases at J, with 8 bases between the two ends. The CDR3 sequence is CASSLVIQTGELFF. In nucleotides, the CDR3 is TGTGCCAGCAGCTTAGTAATACAAACCGGGGAGCTGTTTTTT. The full variable domain, its missing parts supplied by reference TRBV11-1 and TRBJ2-2, is EAEVAQSPRYKITEKSQAVAFWCDPISGHATLYWYRQILGQGPELLVQFQDESVVDDSQLPKDRFSAERLKGVDSTLKIQPAELGDSAMYLCASSLVIQTGELFFGEGSRLTVL.

The V and J genes are TRBV27 and TRBJ1-2; possible D gene TRBD1, 6 bases. V was shortened by 8 bases and J by 5 bases, with 15 bases between the two germline ends. The CDR3 spans 13 residues. Germline loops: CDR1 MNHEY, CDR2 SMNVEV (reference sequence). The DNA for the CDR3 is TGTGCCAGCGGCAGGGGTATAGGGTATGGCTACACCTTC. Its protein is CASGRGIGYGYTF.

This chain joins TRBV6-5 and TRBJ1-1, with 9 bases fitting TRBD1. The V gene end was trimmed by 0 bases and the J gene end by 4 bases; junction bases not matched to a gene: 3. Germline V lookup: CDR1 MNHEY, CDR2 SVGAGI. The CDR3 totals 15 residues. The chain's CDR3 is CASSYSGTGFTEAFF. CDR3 DNA sequence: TGTGCCAGCAGTTACTCGGGGACAGGGTTCACTGAAGCTTTCTTT.

The chain joins TRBV27 to TRBJ1-2, with unresolved D. V shed 5 bases and J shed 4 bases, with 14 bases lying between them. The CDR3 runs to 14 residues. Germline CDR1 reads MNHEY; CDR2 reads SMNVEV (reference sequence). The CDR3 bases are TGTGCCAGCAGTCTCACGTCAACTAGCTATGGCTACACCTTC. It is translated as CASSLTSTSYGYTF.

This clone was found a few times. This rearrangement joins TRBV5-5 to TRBJ2-5; TRBD1 matches at 8 bases. The trim removed 6 bases at V and 1 base at J, leaving 8 bases unmatched. Germline lookup yields CDR1 SGHKS and CDR2 YYEKEE (reference sequence). There are 15 residues in the CDR3. The CDR3 reads CASMSKGTGQETQYF. CDR3 DNA: TGTGCCAGCATGTCCAAGGGGACAGGCCAAGAGACCCAGTACTTC. Supplemented by reference TRBV5-5 and TRBJ2-5, the full variable domain reads DAGVTQSPTHLIKTRGQQVTLRCSPISGHKSVSWYQQVLGQGPQFIFQYYEKEERGRGNFPDRFSARQFPNYSSELNVNALLLGDSALYLCASMSKGTGQETQYFGPGTRLLVL.

The rearrangement uses TRBV6-4 and TRBJ2-1; 7 bases agree with TRBD1. Germline values: CDR1 MRHNA, CDR2 SNTAGT. The V and J ends lost 0 bases and 4 bases, in that order; junction bases with no gene match: 6. This CDR3 is 16 amino acids long. DNA for the CDR3: TGTGCCAGCAGTGACTCGGCACAGGGGATGTACAATGAGCAGTTCTTC. It specifies CASSDSAQGMYNEQFF.

The rearrangement uses TRBV14 and TRBJ2-5; 9 bases map to TRBD1. Trimming removed 5 bases from V and 1 base from J; junction bases left unmatched: 5. There are 15 residues in the CDR3. CDR1 and CDR2 (germline): SGHDN, FVKESK. The CDR3 reads CASSKTGGAQETQYF. The CDR3 nucleotides read TGTGCCAGCAGCAAAACAGGGGGCGCCCAAGAGACCCAGTACTTC.

This sequence joins TRBV5-1 and TRBJ2-7, with D tentatively TRBD2 (5 bases). The CDR3 runs to 14 residues. Germline assignment: CDR1 SGHRS and CDR2 YFSETQ. The V end was cut by 0 bases, the J end by 3 bases, with 10 bases between. The CDR3 loop is CASSLAGSRYEQYF. The DNA of the CDR3 is TGCGCCAGCAGCTTGGCGGGGTCACGCTACGAGCAGTACTTC.

V is TRBV6-1 and J is TRBJ1-1, with D possibly being TRBD1 (5 bases). The CDR3 is 18 amino acids. The V gene lost 3 bases and the J gene lost 2 bases, with 22 bases spanning the gap. Germline V gene lookup returns CDR1 MNHNS and CDR2 SASEGT. CDR3 in DNA: TGTGCCAGCAGTGACAGGGTTCAATCCCCTAGGGGTAACACTGAAGCTTTCTTT. Protein: CASSDRVQSPRGNTEAFF.

The chain uses TRBV27 and TRBJ2-1; no definite D call. The CDR3 has 16 residues. Trimming took 5 bases from V and 1 from J, leaving 15 bases between them. The germline V gene has CDR1 MNHEY and CDR2 SMNVEV (reference sequence). The CDR3 bases are TGTGCCAGCAGTCCGTACCTAGTGCTATCCTACAATGAGCAGTTCTTC. This gives the protein CASSPYLVLSYNEQFF.

The chain has TRBV18 and TRBJ2-5; the match to TRBD1 covers 7 bases. V lost 3 bases to trimming and J lost 5 bases; unmatched junction nucleotides: 6. CDR3 length: 14 amino acids. Germline CDR1 KGHSH, CDR2 LQKENI. In DNA, the CDR3 is TGTGCCAGCTCACCTGAAGGGGGCCGGGAGACCCAGTACTTC. It translates to CASSPEGGRETQYF.

This clone was found a few times. The chain combines TRBV6-5 with TRBJ1-1; tentative D call: TRBD1 (6 bases). V gave up 2 bases and J gave up 4 bases, with 11 bases separating them. CDR1 is MNHEY and CDR2 is SVGAGI in the germline V gene. The CDR3 is made up of 14 amino acids. The CDR3 here is CASSYANRATEAFF. The DNA for the CDR3 is TGTGCCAGCAGTTACGCTAACAGGGCCACTGAAGCTTTCTTT.

The chain links TRBV12-5 to TRBJ2-3, with D maybe TRBD2 (6 bases). The CDR3 consists of 17 residues. Trimming took off 1 base at V and 2 bases at J, with 16 bases between the two ends. CDR1 and CDR2 from the germline V gene are LGHNT and FRNRAP. CDR3: CASGLDLGAGITDTQYF. CDR3 coding DNA: TGTGCTAGTGGTTTGGACCTAGGGGCGGGGATCACAGATACGCAGTATTTT.

This rearrangement joins TRBV4-1 to TRBJ2-1; D perhaps matches TRBD1 (5 bases). V was pared by 0 bases and J by 9 bases, with 12 bases between. CDR3 length: 14 residues. Germline V gene sequence: CDR1 MGHRA, CDR2 YSYEKL. CDR3 in amino acids: CASSQDPRVSEQFF. The CDR3 DNA reads TGCGCCAGCAGCCAAGATCCCAGGGTGAGTGAGCAGTTCTTC.

This chain connects TRBV5-1 to TRBJ1-1; no reliable D call. Germline V gene sequence: CDR1 SGHRS, CDR2 YFSETQ. There are 15 residues in the CDR3. V gave up 0 bases and J gave up 0 bases, with 9 bases separating them. The CDR3 loop is CASSLGPDMNTEAFF. CDR3 DNA sequence: TGCGCCAGCAGCTTGGGCCCAGACATGAACACTGAAGCTTTCTTT. The variable domain in full, with the rest retrieved from reference TRBV5-1 and TRBJ1-1, is KAGVTQTPRYLIKTRGQQVTLSCSPISGHRSVSWYQQTPGQGLQFLFEYFSETQRNKGNFPGRFSGRQFSNSRSEMNVSTLELGDSALYLCASSLGPDMNTEAFFGQGTRLTVV.

The CDR3 DNA follows: TGTGCCTGGAGTGTAGGGGGGCCCCAGCATTTT. This encodes CAWSVGGPQHF. The genes are TRBV30 and TRBJ1-5; tentative D call: TRBD1 (6 bases). Trimming took off 0 bases at V and 9 bases at J, with 6 bases between the two ends. Germline V CDR1 and CDR2: GTSNPN, SVGIG (reference sequence). The CDR3 runs 11 residues.

The chain carries TRBV2 and TRBJ1-5; 7 bases fit TRBD1. CDR1 and CDR2 (germline): SNHLY, FYNNEI. J was trimmed by 0 bases and V by 7 bases; bases with no gene match: 6. The CDR3 length is 15 residues. This CDR3 is CASTPDRDSNQPQHF. In nucleotides, the CDR3 is TGTGCCAGCACTCCCGACAGGGATAGCAATCAGCCCCAGCATTTT.

The chain has TRBV29-1 and TRBJ1-1; weak D call: TRBD1 (5 bases). V shed 7 bases and J shed 5 bases, with 14 bases lying between them. Germline assignment: CDR1 SQVTM and CDR2 ANQGSEA. The CDR3 extends over 12 amino acids. The DNA for the CDR3 is TGCAGCGCCCATCAGGGAGGGACTGAAGCTTTCTTT. The encoded protein is CSAHQGGTEAFF.

This chain connects TRBV19 to TRBJ1-2; D is undetermined. Looked up from germline, CDR1 is LNHDA and CDR2 is SQIVND (reference sequence). The CDR3 consists of 13 residues. V lost 3 bases and J lost 3, with 8 bases in between. The CDR3 protein is CASSIGGDYGYTF. The CDR3 nucleotides read TGTGCCAGTAGTATCGGAGGTGACTATGGCTACACCTTC.

The J gene is TRBJ1-1, the V gene TRBV13, with 10 bases aligning to TRBD1. This CDR3 contains 15 residues. V shed 5 bases and J 3 bases; nucleotides not matched to a gene: 6. The germline CDR1 and CDR2 sequences are PRHDT and FYEKMQ (reference sequence). The CDR3 nucleotides read TGTGCCAGCAGCCGTTCCGGGACAGGGGACACTGAAGCTTTCTTT. Residues: CASSRSGTGDTEAFF.